The entry that follows covers one T cell receptor (beta chain) sequence. These data are taken from a study of blood T cell repertoires in COVID-19. Study-level information: The United States, Italy and Spain provided the acute and convalescent COVID-19 samples.

Clones were sequenced by immunoSEQ multiplex PCR, and TCRdb holds only the in-frame ones, with some missing. The sample consists of 540,000 or so clones, around 90% of them appearing once. Source material: peripheral blood. This clonotype was obtained from a woman in her forties or fifties with COVID-19, enrolled during active disease.

The CDR3, as DNA: TGCGCCAGCAGCCCTCGAGAGACTAGCGTAACAGATACGCAGTATTTT. It encodes CASSPRETSVTDTQYF. V usage is TRBV4-1 and J usage is TRBJ2-3; 8 bases align to TRBD2. V was pared by 4 bases and J by 3 bases, with 9 bases of the junction left unmatched. The CDR3 has 16 amino acids. The germline V gene has CDR1 MGHRA and CDR2 YSYEKL.